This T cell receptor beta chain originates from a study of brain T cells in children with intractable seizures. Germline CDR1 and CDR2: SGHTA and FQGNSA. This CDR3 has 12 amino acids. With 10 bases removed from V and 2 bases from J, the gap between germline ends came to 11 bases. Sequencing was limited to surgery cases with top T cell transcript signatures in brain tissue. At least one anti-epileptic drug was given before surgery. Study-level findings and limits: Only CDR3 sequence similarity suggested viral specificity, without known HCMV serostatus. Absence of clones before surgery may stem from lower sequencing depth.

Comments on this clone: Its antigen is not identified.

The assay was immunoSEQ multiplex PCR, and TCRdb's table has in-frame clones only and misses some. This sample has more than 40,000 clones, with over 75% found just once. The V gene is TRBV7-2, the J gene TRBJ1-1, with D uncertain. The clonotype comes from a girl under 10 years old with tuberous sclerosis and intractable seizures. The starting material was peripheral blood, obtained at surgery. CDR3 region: CATKLLNTEAFF. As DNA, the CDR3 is TGTGCCACCAAGCTATTAAACACTGAAGCTTTCTTT.